This TCR beta chain was found in a study of T cells expressing NK-cell markers. Overall study results and limits: Expanded NKG2C+ T cell clones had unclear HCMV specificity.

Per germline, CDR1 DFQATT and CDR2 SNEGSKA (reference sequence). This CDR3 has 12 amino acids. About this clonotype itself: Its antigen is not identified.

TCRdb reprocessed the 5' RACE reads; each CDR3 protein has one entry and no DNA is given. The sample data list some 120,000 distinct CDR3 sequences. Specimen: blood T cells: a sorted CD56 or NKG2C T cell subset, CD4+ or CD8+ T cells, or bulk PBMC T cells (not recorded which). The TCR was taken from a woman aged 18 to 75 in good health. The chain carries TRBV20-1 and TRBJ1-1. The CDR3 loop reads CSARTLGTEAFF.